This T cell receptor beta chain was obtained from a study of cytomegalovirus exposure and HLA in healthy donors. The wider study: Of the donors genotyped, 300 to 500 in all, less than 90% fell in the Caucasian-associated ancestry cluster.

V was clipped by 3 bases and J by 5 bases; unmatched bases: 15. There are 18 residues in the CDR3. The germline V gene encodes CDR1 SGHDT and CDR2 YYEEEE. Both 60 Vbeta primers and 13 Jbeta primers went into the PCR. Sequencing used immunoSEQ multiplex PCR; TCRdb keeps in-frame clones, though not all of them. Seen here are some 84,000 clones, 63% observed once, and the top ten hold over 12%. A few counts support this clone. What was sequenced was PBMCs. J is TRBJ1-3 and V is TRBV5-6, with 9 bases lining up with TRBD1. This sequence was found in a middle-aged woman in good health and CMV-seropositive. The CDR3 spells CASSWGAPGQGPRNTIYF. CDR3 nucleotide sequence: TGTGCCAGCAGCTGGGGGGCCCCGGGACAGGGCCCGAGAAACACCATATATTTT. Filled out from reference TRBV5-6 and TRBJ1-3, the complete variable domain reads DAGVTQSPTHLIKTRGQQVTLRCSPKSGHDTVSWYQQALGQGPQFIFQYYEEEERQRGNFPDRFSGHQFPNYSSELNVNALLLGDSALYLCASSWGAPGQGPRNTIYFGEGSWLTVV.